This T cell receptor (beta chain) was sequenced in a study of cytotoxic CD8 clonotypes in ibrutinib-treated CLL. At the level of the study: Overall, roughly 25 responses were partial and 2 complete; following median roughly 72 months, about 15 patients stayed remitted and about 12 progressed.

Method: immunoSEQ multiplex PCR; TCRdb's copy keeps in-frame clones and lacks some. The top ten hold about 6% of the sample, which has around 200,000 clones, around 75% seen once. Notes on the study in general: A rise in clonality was seen at ibrutinib response, and a fall back toward baseline was seen at progression. Once treatment began, public clonotypes, which were uncommon, contracted or stayed stable. For progressing versus sustained-remission patients, sampling times were not the same.

This clone was counted once. The antigen is undetermined. V was shortened by 5 bases and J by 6 bases, with 13 bases between the two germline ends. Germline V gene sequence: CDR1 MNHEY, CDR2 SVGAGI. The CDR3 length is 13 residues. The chain links TRBV6-5 to TRBJ1-2; D not resolved. This specimen consisted of PBMCs, obtained after 12 months of ibrutinib treatment. The clonotype comes from a human donor with chronic lymphocytic leukemia. The CDR3 nucleotides read TGTGCCAGCAGTCCCAGTTTGGGAGATGGCTACACCTTC. Protein product: CASSPSLGDGYTF.